A single sample is the source of the 14 T cell receptor beta chains below, sequenced in a study of human T cells and chemical hapten exposure. In TCRdb, the RACE reads were re-called with MiXCR into one record per CDR3 protein. The data hold 150,000 to 200,000 distinct CDR3 sequences, with 14% observed a single time. Time point given: patch test 1, 2 weeks after DPC sensitization. The treatment is: therapeutic diphenylcyclopropenone sensitization with weekly scalp DPC. The sample consisted of whole blood, taken in connection with sensitization to the hapten diphenylcyclopropenone (DPC). These receptors originate from a woman aged 30 to 39 with alopecia areata. Some clones in this sample may be carry-over from other donors' samples.

About this clonotype: Its ends do not fully match the called genes, so a read error is possible. CDR3 residues: CASSWGRF. DNA for the CDR3: TGTGCCAGCAGCTGGGGCCGCTTC. The chain uses TRBV7-9 and TRBJ1-2; D is possibly TRBD1 (5 bases). The CDR3 sequence is 8 residues long. The germline V gene has CDR1 SEHNR and CDR2 FQNEAQ (reference sequence).

The J gene is TRBJ2-5, the V gene TRBV15, with 9 bases that match TRBD1. Germline CDR1 reads LNHNV; CDR2 reads YYDKDF (reference sequence). CDR3 length equals 17 residues. Unmatched junction bases numbered 9, after V lost 0 bases and J lost 4 bases. CDR3 coding DNA: TGTGCCACCAGCAGAGATCCTACAGGGGGCTCGGTAGAGACCCAGTACTTC. Translated, it gives CATSRDPTGGSVETQYF. Combining the CDR3 with reference TRBV15 and TRBJ2-5 gives the whole variable domain DAMVIQNPRYQVTQFGKPVTLSCSQTLNHNVMYWYQQKSSQAPKLLFHYYDKDFNNEADTPDNFQSRRPNTSFCFLDIRSPGLGDTAMYLCATSRDPTGGSVETQYFGPGTRLLVL.

V and J are TRBV28 and TRBJ1-4; weak D call: TRBD1 (5 bases). Germline lookup yields CDR1 MDHEN and CDR2 SYDVKM. Trimming cost V 7 bases and J 5 bases, with 14 bases left between them. The CDR3 totals 14 residues. For the CDR3, the DNA is TGTGCCAGCACTACTGACAGCTCAAATGAAAAACTGTTTTTT. This gives the protein CASTTDSSNEKLFF.

This clonotype was seen many times. The J gene is TRBJ1-3, the V gene TRBV7-6; 7 bases match TRBD1. Trimming removed 8 bases from V and 2 bases from J; junction bases left unmatched: 0. This CDR3 is 12 amino acids long. The germline V gene has CDR1 SGHVS and CDR2 FNYEAQ. DNA of the CDR3: TGTGCCAGCGGGACAGCTGGAAACACCATATATTTT. It codes for CASGTAGNTIYF.

This clonotype occurred many times. J is TRBJ2-3 and V is TRBV7-2; TRBD2 matches at 9 bases. Germline V gene lookup returns CDR1 SGHTA and CDR2 FQGNSA. The junction had 7 bases not matched to a gene; V was cut back by 1 base and J by 2 bases. There are 17 residues in the CDR3. The CDR3 sequence is CASSLDRLAGFTDTQYF. The DNA for the CDR3 is TGTGCCAGCAGCTTAGACCGGCTAGCGGGATTCACAGATACGCAGTATTTT.

This clonotype was counted many times. The rearrangement uses TRBV24-1 and TRBJ2-1; no clear D gene. Per the germline V gene, CDR1 is KGHDR and CDR2 is SFDVKD. The CDR3 is 17 residues long. V lost 2 bases to trimming and J lost 5 bases, with 18 bases between them. DNA for the CDR3: TGTGCCACCAGTGATTCCTCCGACTGGAATCCTAACAATGAGCAGTTCTTC. Translation gives CATSDSSDWNPNNEQFF.

This clonotype turned up a few times. V gene TRBV4-1 combines with J gene TRBJ2-3; TRBD2 agrees at 9 bases. The CDR3 runs to 19 residues. V trimming: 0 bases; J trimming: 4 bases; junction bases outside the gene matches: 14. CDR1 is MGHRA and CDR2 is YSYEKL in the germline V gene. The CDR3 DNA reads TGCGCCAGCAGCCAAGATCCCCTAGCGGGGACGACTCGGGCAGATACGCAGTATTTT. Protein sequence: CASSQDPLAGTTRADTQYF.

The DNA of the CDR3 is TGTGCCAGCAGTGAGATGACCGGGGAGCTGTTTTTT. It codes for CASSEMTGELFF. The J gene is TRBJ2-2, the V gene TRBV27, with D unresolved. The V and J ends lost 5 bases and 5 bases respectively, with 6 bases between them. Germline V gene lookup returns CDR1 MNHEY and CDR2 SMNVEV (reference sequence). CDR3 length equals 12 residues.

The J gene is TRBJ2-2, the V gene TRBV6-2 or TRBV6-3, with D uncertain. Trimming took 2 bases from V and 7 from J, leaving 11 bases between them. The germline V gene has CDR1 MNHEY and CDR2 SVGEGT. The CDR3 has 14 amino acids. The CDR3 is CASSYGPIGGELFF. CDR3 coding DNA: TGTGCCAGCAGTTACGGTCCTATTGGCGGGGAGCTGTTTTTT.

This clonotype was recorded only once. In DNA, the CDR3 is TGTGCCAGCAGGCGAACCGGGCCTCGGGGCTGGTACGAGCAGTACTTC. It specifies CASRRTGPRGWYEQYF. The V gene is TRBV6-5, the J gene TRBJ2-7, with D perhaps being TRBD1 or TRBD2 (5 bases each). CDR3 size: 16 residues. Trimming pared 6 bases from V and 4 bases from J, leaving 22 bases between. Germline V gene sequence: CDR1 MNHEY, CDR2 SVGAGI.

V is TRBV4-3 and J is TRBJ2-6; D possibly corresponds to TRBD2 (5 bases). Germline V gives CDR1 LGHNA, CDR2 YSLEER. CDR3 size: 16 residues. V lost 0 bases to trimming and J lost 2 bases, with 8 bases between them. CDR3 coding DNA: TGCGCCAGCAGCCAAGATCGAGGGACTGGGGCCAACGTCCTGACTTTC. Translating gives CASSQDRGTGANVLTF.

This clonotype has only a few counts. CDR3 nucleotides: TGTGCCAGCAGCTTAGGGCCAGCCCTCCAAGAGACCCAGTACTTC. The encoded protein is CASSLGPALQETQYF. V is TRBV7-6 and J is TRBJ2-5, with D uncertain. Germline lookup yields CDR1 SGHVS and CDR2 FNYEAQ. This CDR3 is 15 amino acids long. V dropped 1 base and J dropped 1 base, with 10 bases sitting between them.

This rearrangement joins TRBV5-1 to TRBJ2-7; D gene unclear. The CDR3 contains 13 residues. Germline CDR1 SGHRS, CDR2 YFSETQ. V lost 3 bases and J lost 3, with 10 bases in between. The CDR3, as DNA: TGCGCCAGCAGCTCCCGGCCTCGCTACGAGCAGTACTTC. Amino acids: CASSSRPRYEQYF.

This chain connects TRBV7-8 to TRBJ1-5; D gene ambiguous. CDR1 and CDR2 (germline): SGHVS, FQNEAQ. This CDR3 comprises 14 residues. The ends were cut back, 2 bases at V and 2 bases at J, with 7 bases in the middle. As DNA, the CDR3 is TGTGCCAGCAGCTTAAGTGGGGGCAATCAGCCCCAGCATTTT. Translated: CASSLSGGNQPQHF.